This entry describes one T cell receptor beta chain. Its cognate antigen is unknown. From germline, CDR1 is SGHDT and CDR2 YYEEEE. J was trimmed by 6 bases and V by 1 base; bases with no gene match: 4. The CDR3 runs to 15 residues. This sample is part of a study of CD8 T cells in ankylosing spondylitis. Broader study findings: Within ankylosing spondylitis blood, a TCR beta motif made up of seven to nine highly homologous variants appeared to be characteristic. Significant enrichment of disease-linked clones was reportedly seen in matched ankylosing spondylitis synovial fluid.

Via MiXCR, TCRdb re-called the 5' RACE reads, giving one row per CDR3 protein. The sample lists 220,000 or so distinct CDR3 sequences, 15% to 20% occurring once. Source material: blood, either unsorted or a sorted T cell fraction (not recorded which). This clonotype was obtained from a male donor with ankylosing spondylitis. The chain recombines TRBV5-6 with TRBJ2-1; 10 bases agree with TRBD2. CDR3 sequence (DNA): TGTGCCAGCAGCTTGCTAGCGGGAGAGCTCAATGAGCAGTTCTTC. Its protein is CASSLLAGELNEQFF.